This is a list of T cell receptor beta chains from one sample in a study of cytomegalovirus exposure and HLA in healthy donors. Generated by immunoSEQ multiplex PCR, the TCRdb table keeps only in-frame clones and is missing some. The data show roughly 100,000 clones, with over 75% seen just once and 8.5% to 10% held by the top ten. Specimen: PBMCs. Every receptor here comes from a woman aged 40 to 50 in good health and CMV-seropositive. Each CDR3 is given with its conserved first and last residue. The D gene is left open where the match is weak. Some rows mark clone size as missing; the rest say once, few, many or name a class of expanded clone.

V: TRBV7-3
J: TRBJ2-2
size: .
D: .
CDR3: CASSLGPPGELFF
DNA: TGTGCCAGCAGCTTAGGGCCCCCCGGGGAGCTGTTTTTT

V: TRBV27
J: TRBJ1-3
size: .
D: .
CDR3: CASSLSPLGSSSGNTIYF
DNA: TGTGCCAGCAGTTTATCCCCCCTGGGCTCGAGCTCTGGAAACACCATATATTTT

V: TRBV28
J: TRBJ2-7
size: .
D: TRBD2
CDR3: CASSLFGLAEKPYEQYF
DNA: TGTGCCAGCAGTTTATTTGGTCTAGCGGAAAAACCCTACGAGCAGTACTTC

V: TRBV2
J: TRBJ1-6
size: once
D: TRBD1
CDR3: CASSGDRGGSPLHF
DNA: TGTGCCAGCAGTGGGGACAGGGGTGGCTCACCCCTCCACTTT

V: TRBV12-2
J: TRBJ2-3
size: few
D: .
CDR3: CASRSPPYGGTSTDTQYF
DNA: TGTGCAAGTCGCTCACCACCCTACGGGGGAACAAGCACAGATACGCAGTATTTT

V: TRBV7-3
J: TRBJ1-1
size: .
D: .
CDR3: CASSLTPQSAMNTEAFF
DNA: TGTGCCAGCAGCTTAACGCCCCAGAGCGCCATGAACACTGAAGCTTTCTTT

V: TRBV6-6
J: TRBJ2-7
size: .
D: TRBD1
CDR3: CASSYTQGQLNEQYF
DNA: TGTGCCAGCAGTTACACTCAGGGACAGTTGAACGAGCAGTACTTC

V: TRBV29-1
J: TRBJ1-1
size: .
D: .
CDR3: CSAPGRKNTEAFF
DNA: TGCAGCGCCCCGGGGAGAAAGAACACTGAAGCTTTCTTT

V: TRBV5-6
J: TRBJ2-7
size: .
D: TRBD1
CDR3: CASSRGQGGGYEQYF
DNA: TGTGCCAGCAGCAGGGGACAGGGAGGAGGCTACGAGCAGTACTTC

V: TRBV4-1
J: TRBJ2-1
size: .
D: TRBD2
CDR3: CASSVLAGAVGEQFF
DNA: TGCGCCAGCAGCGTACTAGCGGGAGCAGTGGGTGAGCAGTTCTTC

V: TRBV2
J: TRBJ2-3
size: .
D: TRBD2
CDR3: CASSEPQRGEGGTQYF
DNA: TGTGCCAGCAGTGAGCCCCAGCGGGGGGAAGGAGGTACGCAGTATTTT

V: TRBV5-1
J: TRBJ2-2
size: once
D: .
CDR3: CASSLPYSSGELFF
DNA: TGCGCCAGCAGCTTGCCTTACTCATCCGGGGAGCTGTTTTTT

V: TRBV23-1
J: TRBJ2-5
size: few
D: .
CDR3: CASSQWTAALPRETQYF
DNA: TGCGCCAGCAGTCAATGGACAGCCGCGCTACCTCGAGAGACCCAGTACTTC

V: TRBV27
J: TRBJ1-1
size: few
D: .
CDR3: CASRDTRWSAEAFF
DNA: TGTGCCAGCCGGGACACCCGATGGTCCGCTGAAGCTTTCTTT

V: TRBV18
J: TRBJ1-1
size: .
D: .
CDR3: CGTRARRSNTEAFF
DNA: TGTGGCACGCGGGCGAGGAGATCAAACACTGAAGCTTTCTTT

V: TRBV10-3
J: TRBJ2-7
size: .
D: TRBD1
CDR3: CAISDADREWQYF
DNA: TGTGCCATCAGTGACGCGGACAGGGAATGGCAGTACTTC

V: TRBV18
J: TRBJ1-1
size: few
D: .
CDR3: CASSSTGTPEAFF
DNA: TGTGCCAGCTCATCCACAGGGACCCCCGAAGCTTTCTTT

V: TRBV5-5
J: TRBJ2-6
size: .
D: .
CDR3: CASSLVGAGANVLTF
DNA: TGTGCCAGCAGCTTGGTGGGGGCGGGGGCCAACGTCCTGACTTTC

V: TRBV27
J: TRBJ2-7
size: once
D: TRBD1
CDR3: CASSPPDRGRRPYF
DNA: TGTGCCAGCAGTCCCCCTGACAGGGGGCGGAGGCCGTACTTC

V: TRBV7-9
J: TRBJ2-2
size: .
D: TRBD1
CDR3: CSSSLRQGTENTGELFF
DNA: TGTTCCAGCAGCTTGCGACAGGGGACGGAGAACACCGGGGAGCTGTTTTTT

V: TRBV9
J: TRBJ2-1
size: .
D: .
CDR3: CASSPTNNEQFF
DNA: TGTGCCAGCAGCCCTACTAACAATGAGCAGTTCTTC

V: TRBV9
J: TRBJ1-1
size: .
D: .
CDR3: CASSVGLMWAENTEAFF
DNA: TGTGCCAGCAGCGTAGGTTTGATGTGGGCAGAGAACACTGAAGCTTTCTTT